This entry is about one T cell receptor (beta chain). Antigen specificity is unknown. This sample was taken from a study of T-cell reconstitution after alpha-beta-depleted transplantation in children. Overall study results and limits: In some patients, recipient T cells and intrathymic progenitors surviving conditioning explained high day-60 diversity. Hyperexpanded clones declined; after one year, newly produced T cells mostly supplied diversity.

CDR3 length: 14 residues. V shed 8 bases and J 12 bases; nucleotides not matched to a gene: 15. Library preparation (for TCRbeta) was performed with unique molecular identifiers. TCRdb itself ran the PCR reads through MiXCR, one entry per CDR3 protein. The table shows roughly 790,000 distinct CDR3 sequences, with roughly 15% occurring only once. The V gene is TRBV12-3 or TRBV12-4, the J gene TRBJ2-1; 8 positions agree with TRBD1. This sequence was found in a male patient younger than 18 who had a stem cell transplant for acute lymphoblastic leukemia, so the T cells may come from the graft donor. Sequencing used PBMCs, mostly from graft donor cells, obtained 360 days after TCRalphabeta/CD19-depleted stem cell transplant. CDR3 DNA sequence: TGTGCCAGCGCCTACAGAGGACAGGGTCTGTGGCAGTTCTTC. This sequence encodes CASAYRGQGLWQFF.